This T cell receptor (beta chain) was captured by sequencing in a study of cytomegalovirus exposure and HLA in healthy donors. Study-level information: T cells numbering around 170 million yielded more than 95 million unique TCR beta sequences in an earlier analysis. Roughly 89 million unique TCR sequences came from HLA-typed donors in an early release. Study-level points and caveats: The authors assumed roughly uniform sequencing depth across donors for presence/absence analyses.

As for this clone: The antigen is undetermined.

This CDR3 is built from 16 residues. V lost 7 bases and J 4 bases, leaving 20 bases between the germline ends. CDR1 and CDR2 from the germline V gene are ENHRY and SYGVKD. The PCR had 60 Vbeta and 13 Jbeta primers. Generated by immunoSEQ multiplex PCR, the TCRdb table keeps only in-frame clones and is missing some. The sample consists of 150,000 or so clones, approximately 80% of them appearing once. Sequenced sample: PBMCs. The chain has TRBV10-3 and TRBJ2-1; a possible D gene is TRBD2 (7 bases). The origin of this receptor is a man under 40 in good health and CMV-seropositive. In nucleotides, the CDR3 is TGTGCCATCACTCCCGACGGGGGCGGGGGTTACAATGAGCAGTTCTTC. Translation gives CAITPDGGGGYNEQFF.